This T cell receptor beta chain came from a study of blood T cell repertoires in COVID-19. Looking at the study overall: There were acute and convalescent COVID-19 samples, and they came from the United States, Italy and Spain. The cDNA or gDNA used as material had been derived from T cells, B-cell-depleted T cells, or PBMCs.

Original handling: Amplification of reference gene primers was used by the study to estimate nucleated cell counts. Using immunoSEQ multiplex PCR, the repertoire was profiled, and TCRdb retains in-frame clones only, with some absent. V and J calls and clone size are copied from that table; D and trimming were computed from the DNA. Altogether 250,000 to 350,000 clones are present, about 86% being singletons, with the ten largest covering roughly 2.1%. V was pared by 1 base and J by 3 bases, with 10 bases between. Germline CDR1 is MGHRA and CDR2 is YSYEKL. The CDR3 has 15 amino acids. This rearrangement joins TRBV4-1 to TRBJ1-5, with D hard to call. Sample: peripheral blood. The TCR originated in a woman younger than 45 who had recovered from COVID-19. CDR3 in amino acids: CASSQAELPNQPQHF. DNA for the CDR3: TGCGCCAGCAGCCAAGCTGAACTCCCCAATCAGCCCCAGCATTTT.